Presented here are 14 T cell receptor beta chains from one specimen sequenced in a study of vaccination effects on CD4 cells after COVID-19. Their cognate antigens are unknown. TCRdb's table, derived via immunoSEQ multiplex PCR, lists solely in-frame clones and lacks some. Seen here are about 39,000 clones, roughly 87% observed once, and the top ten hold 2.9%. The authors isolated CD4+ T cells after around 9 days of culture. The input for sequencing was CD4+ T cells from PBMCs cultured without peptide, taken before COVID-19 vaccination. Receptors were obtained from a human donor who received a COVID-19 vaccine.

V gene TRBV25-1 combines with J gene TRBJ1-2, with unresolved D. CDR3 length equals 12 residues. V lost 3 bases, J lost 8 bases, and 10 bases lay in between. CDR1 MGHDK and CDR2 SYGVNS come from the germline V gene. The CDR3 spells CASSDIAGGYTF. The CDR3 nucleotides are TGTGCCAGCAGTGATATCGCGGGGGGCTACACCTTC.

The chain recombines TRBV19 with TRBJ1-2, with D unresolved. Germline-derived CDR1 and CDR2 are LNHDA and SQIVND (reference sequence). The CDR3 length is 13 residues. Trimming removed 7 bases from V and 4 bases from J, with 13 bases in between. The CDR3 region is CASTRWLTYGYTF. The DNA of the CDR3 is TGTGCCAGTACCCGTTGGCTGACCTATGGCTACACCTTC.

The J gene is TRBJ1-2, the V gene TRBV6-4, with a possible D match to TRBD1 (6 bases). There are 15 residues in the CDR3. With 4 bases removed from V and 1 base from J, the gap between germline ends came to 13 bases. Germline V CDR1 and CDR2: MRHNA, SNTAGT. CDR3 sequence reads: CASSAGGPGNYGYTF. CDR3 nucleotides: TGTGCCAGCAGTGCTGGGGGGCCGGGTAACTATGGCTACACCTTC.

This clone was recorded once. The rearrangement joins TRBV18 to TRBJ2-6; D is unclear. Trimming shortened V by 3 bases and J by 0 bases, and 12 bases separated the two germline ends. CDR3 length: 17 residues. Per the germline V gene, CDR1 is KGHSH and CDR2 is LQKENI. CDR3 in amino acids: CASSPPRATSGANVLTF. In nucleotides, the CDR3 is TGTGCCAGCTCACCCCCTAGGGCGACCTCTGGGGCCAACGTCCTGACTTTC.

The CDR3 coding sequence is TGTGCCAGCATGCAGTTAGCGCAGGGTGGCTACACCTTC. This gives the protein CASMQLAQGGYTF. The rearrangement uses TRBV27 and TRBJ1-2, with a weak D call TRBD1 (5 bases). V was shortened by 7 bases and J by 7 bases, with 16 bases between the two germline ends. The CDR3 is 13 amino acids. CDR1 and CDR2 from the germline V gene are MNHEY and SMNVEV (reference sequence).

V gene TRBV5-5 combines with J gene TRBJ1-1; D gene uncertain. Germline CDR1 and CDR2: SGHKS and YYEKEE (reference sequence). Trimming cost V 6 bases and J 3 bases, with 21 bases left between them. The CDR3 covers 16 residues. DNA for the CDR3: TGTGCCAGCAACCCGGGGTTGGCAGGCTTCGACACTGAAGCTTTCTTT. Its protein product is CASNPGLAGFDTEAFF.

The rearrangement links TRBV30 to TRBJ2-5; 7 nucleotides match TRBD2. The V segment lost 3 bases and the J segment 4 bases; nucleotides outside the gene matches: 11. The germline CDR1 and CDR2 sequences are GTSNPN and SVGIG (reference sequence). The CDR3 length is 15 residues. The CDR3 loop is CAWRSQRGTRETQYF. The CDR3 bases are TGTGCCTGGAGGTCCCAGCGGGGTACTAGAGAGACCCAGTACTTC.

The chain employs TRBV18 and TRBJ1-5; possible D gene TRBD1, 6 bases. CDR1 is KGHSH and CDR2 is LQKENI in the germline V gene. The length of the CDR3 is 14 residues. The ends were cut back, 8 bases at V and 4 bases at J, with 15 bases in the middle. Written as DNA, the CDR3 is TGTGCCAGCCGTGAGGGGCAGGGGAATCAGCCCCAGCATTTT. This sequence encodes CASREGQGNQPQHF.

This clone showed up just once. CDR3 sequence (DNA): TGTGCCAGTAGTATAGGCCCCCGGCGGGGCAGGAATTCACCCCTCCACTTT. Its translation is CASSIGPRRGRNSPLHF. The J gene is TRBJ1-6, the V gene TRBV19, with D maybe TRBD1 (5 bases). V was clipped by 1 base and J by 7 bases, with 17 bases between them. In germline, CDR1 is LNHDA, CDR2 SQIVND (reference sequence). The CDR3 has 17 amino acids. The variable domain in full, with the rest retrieved from reference TRBV19 and TRBJ1-6, is DGGITQSPKYLFRKEGQNVTLSCEQNLNHDAMYWYRQDPGQGLRLIYYSQIVNDFQKGDIAEGYSVSREKKESFPLTVTSAQKNPTAFYLCASSIGPRRGRNSPLHFGNGTRLTVT.

The chain links TRBV12-3 or TRBV12-4 to TRBJ2-3, with D perhaps matching TRBD2 (5 bases). Trimming pared 8 bases from V and 7 bases from J, leaving 7 bases between. The CDR3 covers 10 residues. The CDR3 DNA reads as TGTGCCAGCCGAGGGAATACGCAGTATTTT. Encoded protein: CASRGNTQYF.

This chain connects TRBV7-9 to TRBJ2-3; TRBD1 matches at 8 bases. The length of the CDR3 is 16 residues. V shed 2 bases, J shed 4 bases, and the junction held 8 bases outside the gene matches. Per germline, CDR1 SEHNR and CDR2 FQNEAQ (reference sequence). The CDR3 DNA reads as TGTGCCAGCAGCTTATGGGGACAGGCTATGGCAGATACGCAGTATTTT. This translates into CASSLWGQAMADTQYF.

The chain has TRBV25-1 and TRBJ2-1; the D gene is possibly TRBD2 (6 bases). V was shortened by 8 bases and J by 4 bases, with 12 bases between the two germline ends. Germline CDR1 reads MGHDK; CDR2 reads SYGVNS. This CDR3 is built from 13 residues. Here the CDR3 reads CASGRETYNEQFF. The CDR3 nucleotides are TGTGCCAGCGGCCGGGAGACATACAATGAGCAGTTCTTC.

The chain has TRBV29-1 and TRBJ2-3, with D possibly being TRBD1 or TRBD2 (6 bases each). In germline, CDR1 is SQVTM, CDR2 ANQGSEA. This CDR3 comprises 16 residues. V lost 4 bases and J 0 bases, leaving 17 bases between the germline ends. This chain's CDR3 is CSVVGRRGSSTDTQYF. The DNA of the CDR3 is TGCAGCGTTGTAGGAAGGAGGGGGTCTAGCACAGATACGCAGTATTTT.

The rearrangement uses TRBV5-8 and TRBJ2-1, with TRBD2 matching 9 bases. Germline V gene lookup returns CDR1 SGHTS and CDR2 YDEGEE. After removal of 1 base from V and 10 bases from J, the junction contained 9 bases not matched to a gene. This CDR3 contains 15 residues. The CDR3 sequence is CASSLWGTSTAEQFF. The CDR3, as DNA: TGTGCCAGCAGCTTGTGGGGGACTAGCACGGCCGAGCAGTTCTTC.